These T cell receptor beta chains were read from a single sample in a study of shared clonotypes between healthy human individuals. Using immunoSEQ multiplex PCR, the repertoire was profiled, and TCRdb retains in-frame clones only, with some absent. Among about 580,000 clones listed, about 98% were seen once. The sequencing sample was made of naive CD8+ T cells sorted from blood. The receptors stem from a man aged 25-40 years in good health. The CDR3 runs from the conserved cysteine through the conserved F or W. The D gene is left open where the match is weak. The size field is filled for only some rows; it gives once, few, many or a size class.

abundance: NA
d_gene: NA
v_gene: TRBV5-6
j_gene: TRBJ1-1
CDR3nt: TGTGCCAGCAGCGGCTCGCGGGAGGAAGGCACTGAAGCTTTCTTT
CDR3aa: CASSGSREEGTEAFF

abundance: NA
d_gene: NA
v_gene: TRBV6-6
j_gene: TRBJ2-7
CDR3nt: TGTGCCAGCAGTTACTCTGCCCCGCTGAGACACGAGCAGTACTTC
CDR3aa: CASSYSAPLRHEQYF

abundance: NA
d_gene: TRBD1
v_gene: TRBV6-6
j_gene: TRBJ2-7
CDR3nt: TGTGCCAGCAGTTACTCGGGGACAGCCTACGAGCAGTACTTC
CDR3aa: CASSYSGTAYEQYF

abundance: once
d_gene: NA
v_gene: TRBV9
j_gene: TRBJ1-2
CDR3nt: TGTGCCTCGGGGGAATCCAGAGCTAACTATGGCTACACCTTC
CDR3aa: CASGESRANYGYTF

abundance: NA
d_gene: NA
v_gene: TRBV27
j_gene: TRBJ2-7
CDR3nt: TGTGCCAGCAGTTCCCTGGGATACGAGCAGTACTTC
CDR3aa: CASSSLGYEQYF

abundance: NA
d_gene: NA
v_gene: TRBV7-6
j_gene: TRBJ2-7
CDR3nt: TGTGCCAGCAGCGCAGACGAAGCCTACGAGCAGTACTTC
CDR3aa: CASSADEAYEQYF

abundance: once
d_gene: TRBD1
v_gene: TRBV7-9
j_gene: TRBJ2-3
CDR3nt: TGTGCCAGCAGCTTGGGACAGGGAGTGTCCGGTACGCAGTATTTT
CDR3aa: CASSLGQGVSGTQYF

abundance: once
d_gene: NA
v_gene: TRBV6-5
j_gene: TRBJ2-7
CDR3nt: TGTGCCAGCAGTTACTCCCAGGCTCCCTACGAGCAGTACTTC
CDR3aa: CASSYSQAPYEQYF

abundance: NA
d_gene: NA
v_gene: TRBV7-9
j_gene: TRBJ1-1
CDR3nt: TGTGCCAGCAGCCCGAGGACAGAGGGGACTGAAGCTTTCTTT
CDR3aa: CASSPRTEGTEAFF

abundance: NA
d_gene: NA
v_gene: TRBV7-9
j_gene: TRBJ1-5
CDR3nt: TGTGCCAGCAGCCCAAACCTTAACGGGGGTCAGCCCCAGCATTTT
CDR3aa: CASSPNLNGGQPQHF

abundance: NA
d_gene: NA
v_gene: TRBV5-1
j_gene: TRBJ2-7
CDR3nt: TGCGCCAGCTCCCTTACAGGGAACTACGAGCAGTACTTC
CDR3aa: CASSLTGNYEQYF

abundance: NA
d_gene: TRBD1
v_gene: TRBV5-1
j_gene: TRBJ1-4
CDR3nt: TGCGCCAGCAGCTTAACCACAGGGGATTATGAAAAACTGTTTTTT
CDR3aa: CASSLTTGDYEKLFF

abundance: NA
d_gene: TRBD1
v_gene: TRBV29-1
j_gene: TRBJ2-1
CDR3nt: TGCAGCGTTGAAAAGGGGGCAGGTGAGCAGTTCTTC
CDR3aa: CSVEKGAGEQFF

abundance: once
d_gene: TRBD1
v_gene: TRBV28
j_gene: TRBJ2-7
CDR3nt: TGTGCCAGCAGTTTATTACCGGGACAGGGGATGAACGAGCAGTACTTC
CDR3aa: CASSLLPGQGMNEQYF

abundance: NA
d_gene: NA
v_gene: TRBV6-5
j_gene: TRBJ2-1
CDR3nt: TGTGCCAGCAGTTACGGGGCAGACAACTACAATGAGCAGTTCTTC
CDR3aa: CASSYGADNYNEQFF

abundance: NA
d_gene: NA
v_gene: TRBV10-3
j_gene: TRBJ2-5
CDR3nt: TGTGCCATCAGCTCAGGACTGACCCAAGAGACCCAGTACTTC
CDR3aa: CAISSGLTQETQYF

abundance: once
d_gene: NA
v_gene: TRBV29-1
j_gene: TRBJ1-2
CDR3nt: TGCAGCGTTGAACTGGGCGGGGGGGCTAACTATGGCTACACCTTC
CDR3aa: CSVELGGGANYGYTF

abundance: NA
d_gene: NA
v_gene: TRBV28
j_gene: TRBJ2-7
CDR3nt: TGTGCCAGCAGTTTACTAGTTCCCGAGCAGTACTTC
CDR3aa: CASSLLVPEQYF

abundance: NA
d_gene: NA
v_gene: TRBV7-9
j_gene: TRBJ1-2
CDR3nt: TGTGCCAGCAGCCGACAGCGTCAACCATCTAACTATGGCTACACCTTC
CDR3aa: CASSRQRQPSNYGYTF

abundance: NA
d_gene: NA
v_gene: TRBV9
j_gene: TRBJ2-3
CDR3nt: TGTGCCAGCAGCGGGAGGGACCTGCTAGCAATAGGAGATACGCAGTATTTT
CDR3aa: CASSGRDLLAIGDTQYF

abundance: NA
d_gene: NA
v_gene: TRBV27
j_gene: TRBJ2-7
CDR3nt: TGTGCCAGCAGTTTAGCGGGGAAGGGCTACGAGCAGTACTTC
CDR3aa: CASSLAGKGYEQYF

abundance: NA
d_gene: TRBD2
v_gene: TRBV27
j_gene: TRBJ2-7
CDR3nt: TGTGCCAGCAGTACCACAGCGGGAGATACCTACGAGCAGTACTTC
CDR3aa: CASSTTAGDTYEQYF

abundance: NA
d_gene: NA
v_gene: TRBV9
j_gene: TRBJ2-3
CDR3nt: TGTGCCAGCAGCGAGGCGGCTAGCGCAAGCACAGATACGCAGTATTTT
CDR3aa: CASSEAASASTDTQYF

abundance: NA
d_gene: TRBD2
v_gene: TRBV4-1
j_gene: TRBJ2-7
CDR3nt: TGCGCCAGCAGCCTTCGGACTAGCGGGAGCTACGAGCAGTACTTC
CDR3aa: CASSLRTSGSYEQYF